This T cell receptor beta chain was documented in a study of T cells in Graves' hyperthyroidism and ophthalmopathy. CDR1 is SNHLY, CDR2 FYNNEI, per germline. The length of the CDR3 is 15 residues. J lost 6 bases, V lost 7 bases, and 15 bases had no gene match. This clonotype appeared many times. RNA transcripts were the template for amplifying TCR beta CDR3 regions. When the TCR CDR3 underwent first-round RT-PCR, the HTBI primer set was used. TCRdb ran MiXCR on the multiplex PCR reads and lists one entry per CDR3 protein. The sample carries about 760,000 distinct CDR3 sequences, around a third recorded once.

The sample comprised blood. This chain uses TRBV2 with TRBJ2-7; TRBD1 aligns across 7 bases. The clonotype was recovered from a woman aged 40 to 50 with Graves' hyperthyroidism. The CDR3 reads CASTRLQQTGAEQYF. The DNA of the CDR3 is TGTGCCAGCACCCGCCTGCAGCAAACAGGGGCCGAGCAGTACTTC.